This entry is about one T cell receptor beta chain. This entry belongs to a study of T cell changes during pregnancy in multiple sclerosis. Germline CDR1 SGHTA, CDR2 FQGNSA. V was cut by 4 bases and J by 1 base, with 8 bases left in between. CDR3 size: 13 residues. This table comes from immunoSEQ multiplex PCR, and its TCRdb copy is limited to in-frame clones, with some not included. The data hold 40,000 or so clones, with about 92% observed a single time. The sequence was collected from a female donor with multiple sclerosis, enrolled in a pregnancy study. The material sequenced was CD8+ T cells from peripheral blood mononuclear cells, taken in the first trimester of pregnancy. The J gene is TRBJ2-7, the V gene TRBV7-2; the D is unclear. The CDR3 protein is CASSSTPSYEQYF. The CDR3 DNA is TGTGCCAGCAGCTCCACACCTTCCTACGAGCAGTACTTC.